In its sample, the clone carrying this TCR beta chain was seen a few times. This record comes from a study of blood T cells in healthy people across ages. At the level of the study: Per two T cells, template switching captured roughly one barcoded beta molecule.

Next came a second PCR, run for about 6 to 11 cycles, which used a sample-barcoded 5' primer along with a J-beta primer mix. TCRdb reprocessed the 5' RACE reads with MiXCR, giving one entry per CDR3 protein. The data show around 1.5 million distinct CDR3 sequences, roughly 64% seen once. Germline loops: CDR1 SQVTM, CDR2 ANQGSEA. CDR3 length equals 12 residues. The V end was cut by 3 bases, the J end by 8 bases, with 13 bases between. What was sequenced was blood. The chain joins TRBV29-1 to TRBJ1-2; weak D call: TRBD1 (5 bases). The sequence was obtained from a man between 18 and 35 years old in good health. The CDR3 DNA is TGCAGCGTTGACTCGGGGGTCAACGGCTACACCTTC. As protein: CSVDSGVNGYTF.